This TCR beta chain was retrieved from a study of early T cells in non-severe SARS-CoV-2 infection. Study context: Bulk RNA from unsorted whole blood was sequenced; chains were unpaired.

With 6 bases clipped from V and 3 bases from J, the junction kept 5 bases outside the gene matches. The CDR3 is 14 residues long. The germline gives CDR1 SNHLY, CDR2 FYNNEI. MiXCR was run by TCRdb on the 5' RACE reads, yielding one entry per CDR3 protein. The sample holds 100,000 to 130,000 distinct CDR3 sequences; 9% to 13% are singletons and the top ten take less than 3.5%. The chain couples TRBV2 to TRBJ2-4; 7 nucleotides match TRBD1. This TCR derives from an adult who was a healthcare worker with PCR-confirmed SARS-CoV-2 infection or an uninfected control (not recorded which). Sequencing used whole blood. CDR3 protein: CASSLQGNKNIQYF. The CDR3 DNA sequence: TGTGCCAGCAGCCTACAGGGGAACAAAAACATTCAGTACTTC.